Below, one TCR beta chain is given with its context. This entry is derived from a study of shared clonotypes between healthy human individuals. The CDR3 runs to 18 residues. Trimming cost V 3 bases and J 5 bases; bases outside gene matches: 17. CDR1 is LNHDA, CDR2 SQIVND, per germline (reference sequence). Produced via immunoSEQ multiplex PCR; TCRdb's table is partial and in-frame only. Of 2,100,000 or so clones detected, 90% to 97% appear once; the ten largest clones hold roughly 0.13%. This chain links TRBV19 with TRBJ2-7; 9 bases are a match to TRBD2. The sample comprised naive CD4+ T cells sorted from blood. As to subset: CD45RA+ positively selected. This receptor was obtained from a young man in good health. CDR3: CASSIRLAGSVDHDEQYF. In nucleotides, the CDR3 is TGTGCCAGTAGTATTAGGCTAGCGGGGTCTGTTGACCACGACGAGCAGTACTTC.